A single T cell receptor (beta chain) is shown here with its context. This record belongs to a study of blood T cell repertoires in COVID-19. The CDR3 contains 14 residues. V was clipped by 3 bases and J by 2 bases, with 10 bases between them. Germline V gene lookup returns CDR1 KGHSH and CDR2 LQKENI. The repertoire was sequenced with immunoSEQ multiplex PCR; TCRdb's copy has only in-frame clones and lacks some. The sample contains approximately 210,000 clones, around 81% of which appear only once. The specimen was PBMCs or T cells enriched from blood (not recorded which). V usage is TRBV18 and J usage is TRBJ1-1; no firm D call. This TCR derives from a man aged 25-45 years with acute COVID-19. DNA for the CDR3: TGTGCCAGCTCACCCGGAACAGTTAACACTGAAGCTTTCTTT. It codes for CASSPGTVNTEAFF.